These 20 T cell receptor beta chains were all obtained from the same sample, sequenced in a study of blood T cell repertoires in COVID-19. Measured with immunoSEQ multiplex PCR; TCRdb has only the in-frame clones, and not every one. This sample carries 95,000 to 120,000 clones, over 75% of them seen once, and the ten largest clones take 4% to 4.5%. Sample: peripheral blood. The receptors shown here come from a woman aged 70-85 years with acute or convalescent COVID-19.

The V and J genes are TRBV2 and TRBJ2-5; D gene uncertain. There are 14 residues in the CDR3. CDR1 and CDR2 from the germline V gene are SNHLY and FYNNEI. V lost 2 bases, J lost 7 bases, and 14 bases lay in between. Written as DNA, the CDR3 is TGTGCCAGCAGTGAACGGATGACCTCAGGGACCCAGTACTTC. It codes for CASSERMTSGTQYF. The full variable domain, with the rest looked up from reference TRBV2 and TRBJ2-5, is EPEVTQTPSHQVTQMGQEVILRCVPISNHLYFYWYRQILGQKVEFLVSFYNNEISEKSEIFDDQFSVERPDGSNFTLKIRSTKLEDSAMYFCASSERMTSGTQYFGPGTRLLVL.

The rearrangement joins TRBV5-1 to TRBJ1-3; D is uncertain. V lost 3 bases and J lost 0, with 10 bases in between. Germline V gives CDR1 SGHRS, CDR2 YFSETQ. The CDR3 has 15 residues. Here the CDR3 reads CASSWMAASGNTIYF. The CDR3 bases are TGCGCCAGCAGCTGGATGGCGGCCTCTGGAAACACCATATATTTT.

This clone has just a few counts. This chain links TRBV5-6 with TRBJ2-1, with a possible D match to TRBD1 (6 bases). Germline assignment: CDR1 SGHDT and CDR2 YYEEEE. Between the trimmed V and J ends, which lost 2 bases and 2 bases, there was a span of 14 bases. The CDR3 consists of 16 residues. The CDR3 spells CASSFIGGSAYNEQFF. The CDR3 bases are TGTGCCAGCAGCTTTATAGGGGGTTCGGCCTACAATGAGCAGTTCTTC.

This chain connects TRBV28 to TRBJ1-2; the D is unclear. The CDR3 has 14 amino acids. The V gene lost 1 base and the J gene lost 6 bases, with 12 bases spanning the gap. Germline CDR1 MDHEN, CDR2 SYDVKM. CDR3 sequence reads: CASSLFVGGDGYTF. The CDR3 DNA is TGTGCCAGCAGTTTATTCGTGGGAGGCGATGGCTACACCTTC.

This chain uses TRBV24-1 with TRBJ1-3, with D unclear. The CDR3 has 12 residues. Germline V gives CDR1 KGHDR, CDR2 SFDVKD. Trimming took 4 bases from V and 3 from J, leaving 3 bases between them. CDR3 coding DNA: TGTGCCACCAGTGACTATGGAAACACCATATATTTT. Its protein is CATSDYGNTIYF.

The CDR3 coding sequence is TGCGCCAGCAGCCAAGGGACAGCTGGGGTTTTCTCTGGAAACACCATATATTTT. This sequence encodes CASSQGTAGVFSGNTIYF. V usage is TRBV4-1 and J usage is TRBJ1-3, with a weak D call TRBD1 (6 bases). In germline, CDR1 is MGHRA, CDR2 YSYEKL. V lost 1 base, J lost 0 bases, and 16 bases lay in between. The CDR3 spans 18 residues.

The chain has TRBV5-4 and TRBJ1-1; no firm D call. Per the germline V gene, CDR1 is SGHNT and CDR2 is YYREEE (reference sequence). The V end lost 4 bases, the J end lost 2 bases, and 15 bases lay between the germline ends. This CDR3 region has 15 residues. CDR3 DNA sequence: TGTGCCAGCAGCCCACCGTCTCGGGGAAACACTGAAGCTTTCTTT. It yields the protein CASSPPSRGNTEAFF.

The chain couples TRBV11-2 to TRBJ2-5, with D perhaps matching TRBD2 (5 bases). The CDR3 has 11 amino acids. The V end was cut by 5 bases, the J end by 9 bases, with 10 bases between. CDR1 is SGHAT and CDR2 is FQNNGV in the germline V gene. The CDR3: CASSPGVAQYF. The CDR3 DNA reads TGTGCCAGCAGCCCCGGGGTTGCCCAGTACTTC.

The rearrangement joins TRBV5-1 to TRBJ2-3; 7 bases fit TRBD2. Germline V gene sequence: CDR1 SGHRS, CDR2 YFSETQ. The V segment lost 5 bases and the J segment 3 bases; nucleotides outside the gene matches: 12. This CDR3 is 16 amino acids long. The CDR3, as DNA: TGCGCCAGCAGTCGACTAGCAGAGGGTTGGACAGATACGCAGTATTTT. This encodes CASSRLAEGWTDTQYF.

The chain employs TRBV11-2 and TRBJ2-4; 7 bases fit TRBD1. The CDR3 runs to 14 residues. In germline, CDR1 is SGHAT, CDR2 FQNNGV. After removal of 1 base from V and 5 bases from J, the junction contained 2 bases not matched to a gene. The CDR3 region is CASSLGDSQNIQYF. CDR3 bases: TGTGCCAGCAGCTTAGGGGACAGCCAAAACATTCAGTACTTC.

V gene TRBV28 combines with J gene TRBJ2-7, with 7 bases aligning to TRBD1. The V and J ends lost 7 bases and 6 bases, in that order; junction bases with no gene match: 9. The germline CDR1 and CDR2 sequences are MDHEN and SYDVKM. The CDR3 length is 13 residues. The CDR3 reads CASIKPGTVEQYF. CDR3 in DNA: TGTGCCAGCATCAAGCCGGGGACAGTCGAGCAGTACTTC.

This sequence joins TRBV4-2 and TRBJ2-5, with a weak D call TRBD1 (5 bases). Between the trimmed V and J ends, which lost 1 base and 8 bases, there was a span of 20 bases. The CDR3 length is 16 residues. Germline values: CDR1 LGHNA, CDR2 YNFKEQ. CDR3: CASSQGAGPRGPTQYF. In DNA form, the CDR3 reads TGTGCCAGCAGCCAAGGGGCCGGACCTAGGGGCCCAACCCAGTACTTC.

The DNA for the CDR3 is TGTGCCAGCGGTTCGTTTCTCTCCGCGGAGACCCAGTACTTC. This gives the protein CASGSFLSAETQYF. The V call is TRBV6-5, the J call TRBJ2-5; D uncertain. CDR3 length: 14 residues. The germline V gene encodes CDR1 MNHEY and CDR2 SVGAGI. The germline V and J ends were trimmed by 8 bases and 5 bases, with 18 bases remaining between them.

The chain uses TRBV5-4 and TRBJ2-7, with D perhaps matching TRBD1 (6 bases). The CDR3 loop spans 15 amino acids. V gave up 4 bases and J gave up 4 bases, with 18 bases separating them. Germline V gene data show CDR1 as SGHNT and CDR2 as YYREEE (reference sequence). This chain's CDR3 is CASSPGTPNSYEQYF. The DNA of the CDR3 is TGTGCCAGCAGCCCGGGGACACCGAACTCTTACGAGCAGTACTTC.

This sequence joins TRBV7-8 and TRBJ1-6; 8 nucleotides match TRBD1. V lost 5 bases and J lost 9; bases outside the gene matches: 9. From germline, CDR1 is SGHVS and CDR2 FQNEAQ. The CDR3 sequence is 15 residues long. The CDR3 region is CASSPSGTGSSPLHF. Written as DNA, the CDR3 is TGTGCCAGCAGCCCCTCCGGGACAGGCTCTTCACCCCTCCACTTT.

The V gene is TRBV6-5, the J gene TRBJ1-5; TRBD1 aligns across 7 bases. The J segment lost 4 bases and the V segment lost 8 bases, leaving 5 bases of the junction unmatched. Germline V gene data show CDR1 as MNHEY and CDR2 as SVGAGI. The CDR3 has 13 amino acids. For the CDR3, the DNA is TGTGCCAGCCGACAGGGAGGAAATCAGCCCCAGCATTTT. This sequence encodes CASRQGGNQPQHF.

This clone has just a few counts. The rearrangement uses TRBV7-8 and TRBJ2-5, with 11 positions matching TRBD2. CDR3 length equals 17 residues. V lost 1 base and J lost 2; bases outside the gene matches: 6. CDR1 and CDR2 from the germline V gene are SGHVS and FQNEAQ. CDR3 nucleotide sequence: TGTGCCAGCAGCTTAGACCCTAGCGGGAGGATACAAGAGACCCAGTACTTC. Translating it yields CASSLDPSGRIQETQYF.

The chain joins TRBV5-1 to TRBJ2-2, with 10 bases lining up with TRBD1. CDR3 length equals 16 residues. Losses at the gene ends were 4 bases for V and 3 bases for J; bases not matched to a gene: 6. Germline V gene data show CDR1 as SGHRS and CDR2 as YFSETQ. The CDR3 loop reads CASSARTGGDTGELFF. CDR3 in DNA: TGCGCCAGCAGCGCGCGGACAGGGGGTGACACCGGGGAGCTGTTTTTT.

The chain carries TRBV7-2 and TRBJ2-2; 8 nucleotides agree with TRBD1. The CDR3 has 16 residues. Looked up from germline, CDR1 is SGHTA and CDR2 is FQGNSA. V gave up 4 bases and J gave up 1 base; unmatched junction bases: 5. The CDR3 DNA follows: TGTGCCAGCAGCTCCCGGACAGGGCAGAACACCGGGGAGCTGTTTTTT. Protein: CASSSRTGQNTGELFF. The full variable domain, rest sourced from reference TRBV7-2 and TRBJ2-2, is GAGVSQSPSNKVTEKGKDVELRCDPISGHTALYWYRQSLGQGLEFLIYFQGNSAPDKSGLPSDRFSAERTGGSVSTLTIQRTQQEDSAVYLCASSSRTGQNTGELFFGEGSRLTVL.

V gene TRBV12-3 or TRBV12-4 combines with J gene TRBJ1-1; 7 bases fit TRBD1. Unmatched junction bases numbered 2, after V lost 3 bases and J lost 4 bases. This CDR3 has 13 amino acids. CDR3 amino acids: CASSLGTVTEAFF. For the CDR3, the DNA is TGTGCCAGCAGTTTGGGGACAGTCACTGAAGCTTTCTTT.